Included here is one T cell receptor (beta chain) sequence, with context. Its antigen is currently unknown. The same CDR3 also results from other DNA sequences found in this sample. Data came from immunoSEQ multiplex PCR; TCRdb stores just in-frame clones and leaves some out. Here the sample spans around 2.3 million clones, 90% to 97% being singletons. Every one of the donors was a Caucasian adult that lived in Nashville, Tennessee. CD45RA-negative memory and CD45RA+ naive subsets were split from the CD4+ cells. The data stem from a study of shared clonotypes between healthy human individuals. Study results and caveats: In having few donors, the study represented limited genetic and exposure-history diversity. Clonotype sharing among the donors was expected to vary with sequencing depth.

The ends lost 0 bases at V and 5 bases at J; junction bases unmatched: 4. This CDR3 contains 14 residues. Germline values: CDR1 SGHRS, CDR2 YFSETQ. Sequenced: naive CD4+ T cells sorted from blood. As for subset: CD45RA+ positively selected. J is TRBJ1-1 and V is TRBV5-1; 7 positions match TRBD1. The clonotype was recovered from a man younger than 30 in good health. CDR3 in DNA: TGCGCCAGCAGCTTGGACAGGGGAGGGACTGAAGCTTTCTTT. Translating it yields CASSLDRGGTEAFF.